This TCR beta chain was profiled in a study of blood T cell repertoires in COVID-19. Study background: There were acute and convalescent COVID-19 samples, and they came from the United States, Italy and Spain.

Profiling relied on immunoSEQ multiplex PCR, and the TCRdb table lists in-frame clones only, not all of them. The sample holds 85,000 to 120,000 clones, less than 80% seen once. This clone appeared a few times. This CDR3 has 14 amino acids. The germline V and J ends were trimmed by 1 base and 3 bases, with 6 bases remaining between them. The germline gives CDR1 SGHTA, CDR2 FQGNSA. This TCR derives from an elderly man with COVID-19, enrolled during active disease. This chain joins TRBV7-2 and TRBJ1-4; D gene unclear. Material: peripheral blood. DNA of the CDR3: TGTGCCAGCAGCTTAGGAGGGTCTAATGAAAAACTGTTTTTT. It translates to CASSLGGSNEKLFF.